Listed here are 18 T cell receptor beta chains from one sample, sequenced in a study of shared clonotypes between healthy human individuals. Produced via immunoSEQ multiplex PCR; TCRdb's table is partial and in-frame only. This sample has 1.6 million or so clones, with approximately 98.5% found just once. Input material: naive CD4+ T cells sorted from blood. Specified subset: CD45RA+ positively selected. These receptors all come from a man younger than 45 in good health.

The J gene is TRBJ2-7, the V gene TRBV5-4, with D possibly called TRBD1 or TRBD2 (5 bases each). Trimming removed 3 bases from V and 5 bases from J, with 18 bases in between. From germline, CDR1 is SGHNT and CDR2 YYREEE (reference sequence). The CDR3 has 15 residues. For the CDR3, the DNA is TGTGCCAGCAGCTCCCCCACTGGGGGTGGCCACGAGCAGTACTTC. Protein: CASSSPTGGGHEQYF.

V is TRBV7-9 and J is TRBJ2-2; TRBD1 matches at 7 bases. With 5 bases clipped from V and 2 bases from J, the junction kept 8 bases outside the gene matches. CDR3 size: 16 residues. Germline values: CDR1 SEHNR, CDR2 FQNEAQ (reference sequence). The CDR3, as DNA: TGTGCCAGCAGCCCGGGACAGAACAGAAACACCGGGGAGCTGTTTTTT. Its translation: CASSPGQNRNTGELFF.

The V gene is TRBV7-2, the J gene TRBJ2-5, with 12 bases that match TRBD2. Trimming took 5 bases from V and 1 from J; bases not matched to a gene: 5. Germline loops: CDR1 SGHTA, CDR2 FQGNSA. This CDR3 contains 16 residues. The DNA of the CDR3 is TGTGCCAGCAGCCTCGGACTAGCGGGGACCCAAGAGACCCAGTACTTC. Translation gives CASSLGLAGTQETQYF. Supplemented by reference TRBV7-2 and TRBJ2-5, the full variable domain reads GAGVSQSPSNKVTEKGKDVELRCDPISGHTALYWYRQSLGQGLEFLIYFQGNSAPDKSGLPSDRFSAERTGGSVSTLTIQRTQQEDSAVYLCASSLGLAGTQETQYFGPGTRLLVL.

CDR3 protein: CASSQRQGWNTEAFF. The CDR3 DNA reads TGTGCCAGCAGCCAACGACAGGGCTGGAACACTGAAGCTTTCTTT. This sequence joins TRBV14 and TRBJ1-1, with 7 positions matching TRBD1. The CDR3 sequence is 15 residues long. V lost 2 bases, J lost 1 base, and 4 bases stayed unmatched. The germline gives CDR1 SGHDN, CDR2 FVKESK.

The V gene is TRBV5-1, the J gene TRBJ1-2; 8 bases fit TRBD1. The CDR3 runs to 13 residues. Trimming at V came to 7 bases and at J to 10 bases, leaving 12 bases not matched to a gene. In germline, CDR1 is SGHRS, CDR2 YFSETQ. The CDR3 loop is CASGSEPGQVYTF. The CDR3 DNA sequence: TGCGCCAGCGGGTCCGAACCGGGACAGGTCTACACCTTC.

The chain has TRBV6-1 and TRBJ2-7; 13 nucleotides match TRBD2. The J segment lost 0 bases and the V segment lost 3 bases, leaving 8 bases of the junction unmatched. The length of the CDR3 is 18 residues. The V gene's germline CDR1 is MNHNS and CDR2 SASEGT. The CDR3: CASSDFRTSGSRSYEQYF. CDR3 DNA sequence: TGTGCCAGCAGTGACTTCCGGACTAGCGGGAGTCGCTCCTACGAGCAGTACTTC.

V and J are TRBV9 and TRBJ1-2, with no clear D. The V gene's germline CDR1 is SGDLS and CDR2 YYNGEE. The CDR3 loop spans 14 amino acids. V lost 3 bases and J 2 bases, leaving 11 bases between the germline ends. Here the CDR3 reads CASSARVENYGYTF. The CDR3 DNA reads TGTGCCAGCAGCGCTAGAGTAGAGAACTATGGCTACACCTTC. Together with reference TRBV9 and TRBJ1-2, the CDR3 gives the full variable domain: DSGVTQTPKHLITATGQRVTLRCSPRSGDLSVYWYQQSLDQGLQFLIQYYNGEERAKGNILERFSAQQFPDLHSELNLSSLELGDSALYFCASSARVENYGYTFGSGTRLTVV.

The chain links TRBV11-2 to TRBJ2-7; TRBD1 is a possible D gene (5 bases). The V gene lost 6 bases and the J gene lost 1 base, with 7 bases spanning the gap. The CDR3 loop spans 12 amino acids. The germline gives CDR1 SGHAT, CDR2 FQNNGV. The CDR3 DNA reads as TGTGCCAGCAGGAAGGGGTCCTACGAGCAGTACTTC. It yields the protein CASRKGSYEQYF.

Of note for this clone: The identical CDR3 is also encoded by other nucleotide sequences in the sample. The chain recombines TRBV29-1 with TRBJ2-7, with a tentative D call TRBD1 (5 bases). V was trimmed by 4 bases and J by 2 bases, leaving 9 bases between them. Germline CDR1 reads SQVTM; CDR2 reads ANQGSEA. This CDR3 is 12 amino acids long. The CDR3 bases are TGCAGCGTTGCCCAGGGTGCCTACGAGCAGTACTTC. Translating it yields CSVAQGAYEQYF.

The chain employs TRBV14 and TRBJ2-7; maybe TRBD1 (5 bases). With 1 base removed from V and 6 bases from J, the gap between germline ends came to 13 bases. There are 14 residues in the CDR3. CDR1 and CDR2 from the germline V gene are SGHDN and FVKESK. CDR3 bases: TGTGCCAGCAGCCAAGTGCGCAGGGTTTCCGAGCAGTACTTC. Its translation: CASSQVRRVSEQYF. The entire variable domain, with the rest obtained from reference TRBV14 and TRBJ2-7, is as follows: EAGVTQFPSHSVIEKGQTVTLRCDPISGHDNLYWYRRVMGKEIKFLLHFVKESKQDESGMPNNRFLAERTGGTYSTLKVQPAELEDSGVYFCASSQVRRVSEQYFGPGTRLTVT.

This clone was counted a single time. CDR3 coding DNA: TGTGCCAGCAGCTGGTACCGGGACAGCCAAGAGACCCAGTACTTC. Translating it yields CASSWYRDSQETQYF. V gene TRBV7-2 combines with J gene TRBJ2-5; 7 bases match TRBD1. Germline V gene data show CDR1 as SGHTA and CDR2 as FQGNSA. J gave up 1 base and V 4 bases, and 6 bases lay outside the gene matches. The CDR3 covers 15 residues.

The J gene is TRBJ2-6, the V gene TRBV2, with D maybe TRBD2 (5 bases). Deletions cut 5 bases from V and 0 bases from J, with 14 bases between. Germline CDR1 SNHLY, CDR2 FYNNEI. There are 17 residues in the CDR3. The CDR3 coding sequence is TGTGCCAGCAGTTATGACAAGACTAACTCTGGGGCCAACGTCCTGACTTTC. Translation gives CASSYDKTNSGANVLTF.

The chain employs TRBV7-8 and TRBJ2-1, with 14 bases fitting TRBD2. J gave up 7 bases and V 3 bases, and 8 bases lay outside the gene matches. Germline values: CDR1 SGHVS, CDR2 FQNEAQ. The CDR3 extends over 17 amino acids. CDR3 DNA: TGTGCCAGCAGCTTGTACGGGACTAGCGGGAGTTTGAATGAGCAGTTCTTC. Translation: CASSLYGTSGSLNEQFF.

The DNA of the CDR3 is TGTGCCAGCAGCTCAGGGGTTTACGCTCAGCCCCAGCATTTT. Translated, it gives CASSSGVYAQPQHF. The chain uses TRBV7-9 and TRBJ1-5, with D tentatively TRBD1 (6 bases). The CDR3 sequence is 14 residues long. Deletions cut 4 bases from V and 6 bases from J, with 13 bases between. The germline gives CDR1 SEHNR, CDR2 FQNEAQ (reference sequence).

V gene TRBV12-5 combines with J gene TRBJ2-1; 9 bases match TRBD1. The CDR3 contains 15 residues. J was trimmed by 5 bases and V by 6 bases; bases with no gene match: 8. Germline V gives CDR1 LGHNT, CDR2 FRNRAP. The CDR3, as DNA: TGTGCTAGTGGCACTTTGGGACAGGGAAACAATGAGCAGTTCTTC. Protein product: CASGTLGQGNNEQFF.

This clone was found once. V usage is TRBV27 and J usage is TRBJ2-1; the match to TRBD2 covers 13 bases. Germline V gene lookup returns CDR1 MNHEY and CDR2 SMNVEV (reference sequence). With 6 bases clipped from V and 2 bases from J, the junction kept 7 bases outside the gene matches. This CDR3 has 17 amino acids. CDR3 coding DNA: TGTGCCAGCAGACTAGGACTAGCGGGAGTCACCTACAATGAGCAGTTCTTC. Its translation is CASRLGLAGVTYNEQFF.

This chain links TRBV4-2 with TRBJ2-7, with D tentatively TRBD2 (6 bases). CDR1 is LGHNA, CDR2 YNFKEQ, per germline. V lost 1 base to trimming and J lost 6 bases, with 10 bases between them. The CDR3 is 13 residues long. This CDR3 is CASSQGEALEQYF. The CDR3 DNA reads as TGTGCCAGCAGCCAAGGGGAGGCCCTCGAGCAGTACTTC.

This clone was recorded only once. The chain couples TRBV5-5 to TRBJ2-5; D might be TRBD1 or TRBD2, each matching 5 bases. Germline lookup yields CDR1 SGHKS and CDR2 YYEKEE (reference sequence). The length of the CDR3 is 13 residues. Trimming removed 4 bases from V and 6 bases from J, with 13 bases in between. CDR3 loop: CASSPGTGQTQYF. The DNA for the CDR3 is TGTGCCAGCAGCCCCGGGACGGGGCAGACCCAGTACTTC.